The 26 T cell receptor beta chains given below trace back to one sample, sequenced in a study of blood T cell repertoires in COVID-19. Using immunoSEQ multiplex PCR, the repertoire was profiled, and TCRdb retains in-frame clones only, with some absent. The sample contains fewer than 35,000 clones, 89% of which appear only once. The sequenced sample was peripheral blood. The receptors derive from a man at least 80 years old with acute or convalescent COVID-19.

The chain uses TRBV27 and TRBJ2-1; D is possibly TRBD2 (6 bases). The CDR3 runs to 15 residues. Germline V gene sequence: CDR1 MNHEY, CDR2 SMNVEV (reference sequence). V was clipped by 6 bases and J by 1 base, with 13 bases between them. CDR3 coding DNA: TGTGCCAGCAGCCTGGGGGGACCATCCTACAATGAGCAGTTCTTC. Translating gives CASSLGGPSYNEQFF.

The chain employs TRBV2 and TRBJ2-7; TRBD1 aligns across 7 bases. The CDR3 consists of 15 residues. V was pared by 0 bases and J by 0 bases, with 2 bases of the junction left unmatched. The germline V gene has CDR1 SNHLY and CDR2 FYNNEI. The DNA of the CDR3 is TGTGCCAGCAGTGAAGCGGGACAGCCCTCCTACGAGCAGTACTTC. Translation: CASSEAGQPSYEQYF.

The CDR3 sequence is CASSLQGDDGNTIYF. The CDR3 nucleotides are TGTGCCAGCAGCCTACAGGGGGATGATGGAAACACCATATATTTT. The chain links TRBV3-1 (or the pseudogene TRBV3-2) to TRBJ1-3, with TRBD1 matching 8 bases. V shed 4 bases and J 3 bases; nucleotides not matched to a gene: 5. Germline CDR1 LGHDT, CDR2 YNNKEL (reference sequence). This CDR3 is built from 15 residues.

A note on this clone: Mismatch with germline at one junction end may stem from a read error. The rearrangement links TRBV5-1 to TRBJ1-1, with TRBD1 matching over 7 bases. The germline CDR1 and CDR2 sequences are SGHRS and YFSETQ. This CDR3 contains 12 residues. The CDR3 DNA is TGCGCCAGCAGCTTGGAGGGGGCATCGCGTGTCTTT. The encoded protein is CASSLEGASRVF.

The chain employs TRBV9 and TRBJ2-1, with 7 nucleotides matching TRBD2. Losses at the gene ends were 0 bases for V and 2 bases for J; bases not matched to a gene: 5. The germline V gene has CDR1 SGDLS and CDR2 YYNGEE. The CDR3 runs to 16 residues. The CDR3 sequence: CASSVVPGRAYNEQFF. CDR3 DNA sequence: TGTGCCAGCAGCGTAGTTCCGGGGAGGGCCTACAATGAGCAGTTCTTC.

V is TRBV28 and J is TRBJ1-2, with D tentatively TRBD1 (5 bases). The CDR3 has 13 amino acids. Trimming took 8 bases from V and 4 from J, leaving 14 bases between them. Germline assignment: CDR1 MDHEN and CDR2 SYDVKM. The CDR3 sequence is CASGQQAIYGYTF. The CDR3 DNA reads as TGTGCCAGCGGACAACAGGCGATCTATGGCTACACCTTC.

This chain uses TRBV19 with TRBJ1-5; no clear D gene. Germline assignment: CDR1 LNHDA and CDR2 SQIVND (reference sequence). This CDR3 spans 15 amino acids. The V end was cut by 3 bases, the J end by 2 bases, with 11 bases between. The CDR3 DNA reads TGTGCCAGTAGTATCGTGGACTGGGGCAATCAGCCCCAGCATTTT. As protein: CASSIVDWGNQPQHF.

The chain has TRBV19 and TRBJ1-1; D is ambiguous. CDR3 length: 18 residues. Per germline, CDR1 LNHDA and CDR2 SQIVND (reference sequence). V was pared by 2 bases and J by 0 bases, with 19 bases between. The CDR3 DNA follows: TGTGCCAGTAGTATACCCGGACGGGAAACGAACATGAACACTGAAGCTTTCTTT. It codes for CASSIPGRETNMNTEAFF.

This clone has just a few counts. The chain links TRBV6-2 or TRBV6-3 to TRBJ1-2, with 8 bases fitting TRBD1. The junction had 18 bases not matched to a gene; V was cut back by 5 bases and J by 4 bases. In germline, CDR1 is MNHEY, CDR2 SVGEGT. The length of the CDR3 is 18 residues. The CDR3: CASSPPWTGYDFSYGYTF. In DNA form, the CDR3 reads TGTGCCAGCAGTCCGCCTTGGACAGGGTACGACTTTAGCTATGGCTACACCTTC.

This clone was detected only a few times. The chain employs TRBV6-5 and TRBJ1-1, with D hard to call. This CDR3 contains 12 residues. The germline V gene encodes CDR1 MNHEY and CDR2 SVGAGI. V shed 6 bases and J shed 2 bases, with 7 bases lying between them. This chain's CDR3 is CASRVTNTEAFF. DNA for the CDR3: TGTGCCAGCAGGGTAACTAACACTGAAGCTTTCTTT.

The CDR3 DNA sequence: TGTGCCAGTAGTACGACAGGGGGCGGACAGCCCCAGCATTTT. Its protein product is CASSTTGGGQPQHF. The rearrangement links TRBV19 to TRBJ1-5, with 10 bases lining up with TRBD1. Looked up from germline, CDR1 is LNHDA and CDR2 is SQIVND (reference sequence). The V gene end was trimmed by 4 bases and the J gene end by 7 bases; junction bases not matched to a gene: 4. CDR3 size: 14 residues.

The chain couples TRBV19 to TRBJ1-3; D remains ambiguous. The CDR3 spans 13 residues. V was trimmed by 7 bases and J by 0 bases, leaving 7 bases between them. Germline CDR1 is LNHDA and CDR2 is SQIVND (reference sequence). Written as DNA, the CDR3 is TGTGCCAGTAACCCCAGCTCTGGAAACACCATATATTTT. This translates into CASNPSSGNTIYF.

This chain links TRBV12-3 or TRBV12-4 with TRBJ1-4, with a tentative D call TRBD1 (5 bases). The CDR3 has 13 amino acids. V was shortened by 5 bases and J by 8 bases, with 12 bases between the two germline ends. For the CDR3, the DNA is TGTGCCAGCAGTACCCTCCGGGGGGAAAAACTGTTTTTT. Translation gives CASSTLRGEKLFF.

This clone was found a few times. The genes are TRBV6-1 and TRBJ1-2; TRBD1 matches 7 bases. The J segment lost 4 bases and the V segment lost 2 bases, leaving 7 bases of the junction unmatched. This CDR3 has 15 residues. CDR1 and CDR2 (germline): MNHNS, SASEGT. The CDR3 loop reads CASSERGGAGYGYTF. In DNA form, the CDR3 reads TGTGCCAGCAGTGAAAGAGGGGGCGCTGGCTATGGCTACACCTTC.

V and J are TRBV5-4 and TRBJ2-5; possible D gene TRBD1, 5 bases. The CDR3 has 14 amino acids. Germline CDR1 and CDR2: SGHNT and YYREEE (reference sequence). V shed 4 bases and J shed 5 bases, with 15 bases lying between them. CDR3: CASSRQGSMETQYF. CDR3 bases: TGTGCCAGCAGCCGGCAGGGCTCCATGGAGACCCAGTACTTC.

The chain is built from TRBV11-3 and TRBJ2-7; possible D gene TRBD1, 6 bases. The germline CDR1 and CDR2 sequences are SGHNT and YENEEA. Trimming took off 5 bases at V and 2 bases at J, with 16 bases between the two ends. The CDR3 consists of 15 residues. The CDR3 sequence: CASSAGAPRTYEQYF. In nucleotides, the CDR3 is TGTGCCAGCAGCGCAGGGGCGCCTAGGACCTACGAGCAGTACTTC. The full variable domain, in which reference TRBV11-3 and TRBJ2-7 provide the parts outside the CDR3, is EAGVVQSPRYKIIEKKQPVAFWCNPISGHNTLYWYLQNLGQGPELLIRYENEEAVDDSQLPKDRFSAERLKGVDSTLKIQPAELGDSAVYLCASSAGAPRTYEQYFGPGTRLTVT.

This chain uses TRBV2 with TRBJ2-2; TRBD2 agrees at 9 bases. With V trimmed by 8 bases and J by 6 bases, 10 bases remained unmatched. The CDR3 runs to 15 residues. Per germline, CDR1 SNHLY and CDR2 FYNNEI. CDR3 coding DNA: TGTGCCAGCCGAGGGGCGGGAGGGCTAGCCGGGGAGCTGTTTTTT. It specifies CASRGAGGLAGELFF. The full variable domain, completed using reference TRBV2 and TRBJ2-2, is EPEVTQTPSHQVTQMGQEVILRCVPISNHLYFYWYRQILGQKVEFLVSFYNNEISEKSEIFDDQFSVERPDGSNFTLKIRSTKLEDSAMYFCASRGAGGLAGELFFGEGSRLTVL.

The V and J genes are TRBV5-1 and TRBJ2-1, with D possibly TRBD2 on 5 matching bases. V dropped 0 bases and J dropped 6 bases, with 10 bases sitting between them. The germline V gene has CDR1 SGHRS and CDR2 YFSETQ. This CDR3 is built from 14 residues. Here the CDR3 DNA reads TGCGCCAGCAGCTTGGCAGGACTGGGCAATGAGCAGTTCTTC. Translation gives CASSLAGLGNEQFF. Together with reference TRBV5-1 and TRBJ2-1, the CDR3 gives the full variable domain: KAGVTQTPRYLIKTRGQQVTLSCSPISGHRSVSWYQQTPGQGLQFLFEYFSETQRNKGNFPGRFSGRQFSNSRSEMNVSTLELGDSALYLCASSLAGLGNEQFFGPGTRLTVL.

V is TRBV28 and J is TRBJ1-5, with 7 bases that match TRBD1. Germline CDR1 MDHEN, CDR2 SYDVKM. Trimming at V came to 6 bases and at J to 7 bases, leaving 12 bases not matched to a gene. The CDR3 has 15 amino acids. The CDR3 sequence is CASRPRTTGRQPQHF. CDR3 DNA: TGTGCCAGCAGACCAAGGACGACAGGGAGGCAGCCCCAGCATTTT.

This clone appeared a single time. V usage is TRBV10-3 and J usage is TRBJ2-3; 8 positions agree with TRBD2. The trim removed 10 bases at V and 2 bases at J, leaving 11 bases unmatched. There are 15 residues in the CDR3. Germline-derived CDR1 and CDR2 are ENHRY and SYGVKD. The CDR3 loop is CATMVVSGNTDTQYF. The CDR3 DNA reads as TGTGCCACTATGGTCGTTAGCGGGAACACAGATACGCAGTATTTT.

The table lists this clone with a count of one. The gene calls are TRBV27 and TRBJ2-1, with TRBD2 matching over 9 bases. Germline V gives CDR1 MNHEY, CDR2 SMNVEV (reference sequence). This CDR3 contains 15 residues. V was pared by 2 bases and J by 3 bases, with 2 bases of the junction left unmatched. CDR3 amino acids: CASSLASGNYNEQFF. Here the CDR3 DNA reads TGTGCCAGCAGTTTAGCTAGCGGGAACTACAATGAGCAGTTCTTC.

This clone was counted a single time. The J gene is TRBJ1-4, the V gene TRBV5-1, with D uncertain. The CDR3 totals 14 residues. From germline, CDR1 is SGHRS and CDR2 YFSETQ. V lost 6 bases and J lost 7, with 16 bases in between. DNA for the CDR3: TGCGCCAGCACCCCCGGGATCGTCGGTGAAAAACTGTTTTTT. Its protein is CASTPGIVGEKLFF.

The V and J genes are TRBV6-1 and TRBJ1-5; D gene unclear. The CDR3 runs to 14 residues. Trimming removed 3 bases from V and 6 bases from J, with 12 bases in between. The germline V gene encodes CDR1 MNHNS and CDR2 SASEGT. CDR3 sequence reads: CASSESGAGQPQHF. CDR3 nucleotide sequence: TGTGCCAGCAGTGAGTCGGGAGCGGGTCAGCCCCAGCATTTT.

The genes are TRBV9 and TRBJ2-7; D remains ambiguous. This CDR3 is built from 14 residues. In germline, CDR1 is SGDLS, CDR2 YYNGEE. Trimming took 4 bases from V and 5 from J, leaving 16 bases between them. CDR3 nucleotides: TGTGCCAGCAGCCCCCGGTTGTTGGTCCACGAGCAGTACTTC. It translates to CASSPRLLVHEQYF.

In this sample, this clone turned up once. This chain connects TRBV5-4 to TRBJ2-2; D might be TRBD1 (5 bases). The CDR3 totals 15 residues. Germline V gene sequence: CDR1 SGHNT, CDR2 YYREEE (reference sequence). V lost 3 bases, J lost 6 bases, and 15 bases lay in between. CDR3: CASSSGSRVSGELFF. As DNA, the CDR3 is TGTGCCAGCAGCTCGGGCTCCAGGGTGTCCGGGGAGCTGTTTTTT.

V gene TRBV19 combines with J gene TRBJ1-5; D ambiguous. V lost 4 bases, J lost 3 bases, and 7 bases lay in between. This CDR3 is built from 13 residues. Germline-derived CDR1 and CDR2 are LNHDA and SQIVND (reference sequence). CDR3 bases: TGTGCCAGTAGTAGTCAAAACAATCAGCCCCAGCATTTT. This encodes CASSSQNNQPQHF.